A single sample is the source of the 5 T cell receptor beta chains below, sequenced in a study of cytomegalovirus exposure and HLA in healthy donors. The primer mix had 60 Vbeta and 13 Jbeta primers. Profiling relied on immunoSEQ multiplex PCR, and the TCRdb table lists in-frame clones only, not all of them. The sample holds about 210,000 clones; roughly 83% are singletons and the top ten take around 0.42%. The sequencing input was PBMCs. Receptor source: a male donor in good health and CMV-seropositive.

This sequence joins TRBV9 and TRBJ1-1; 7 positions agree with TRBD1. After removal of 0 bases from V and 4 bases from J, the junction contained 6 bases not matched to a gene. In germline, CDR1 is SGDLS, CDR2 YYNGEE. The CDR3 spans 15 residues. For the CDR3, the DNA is TGTGCCAGCAGCGTAGCTGGCAGGGGGTCCACTGAAGCTTTCTTT. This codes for CASSVAGRGSTEAFF.

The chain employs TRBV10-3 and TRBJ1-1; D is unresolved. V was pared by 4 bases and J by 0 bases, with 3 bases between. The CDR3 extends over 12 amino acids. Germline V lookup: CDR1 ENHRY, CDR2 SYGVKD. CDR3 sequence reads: CAISAMNTEAFF. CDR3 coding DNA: TGTGCCATCAGTGCCATGAACACTGAAGCTTTCTTT.

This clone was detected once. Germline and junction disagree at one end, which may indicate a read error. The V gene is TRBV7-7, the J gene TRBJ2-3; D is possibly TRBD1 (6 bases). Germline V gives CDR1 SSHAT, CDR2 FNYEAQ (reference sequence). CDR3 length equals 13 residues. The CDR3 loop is CASSLAGADTQYF. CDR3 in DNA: TGTGCTAGCAGCTTAGCAGGGGCAGATACGCAGTATTTT. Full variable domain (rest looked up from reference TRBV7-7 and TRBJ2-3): GAGVSQSPRYKVTKRGQDVTLRCDPISSHATLYWYQQALGQGPEFLTYFNYEAQPDKSGLPSDRFSAERPEGSISTLTIQRTEQRDSAMYRCASSLAGADTQYFGPGTRLTVL.

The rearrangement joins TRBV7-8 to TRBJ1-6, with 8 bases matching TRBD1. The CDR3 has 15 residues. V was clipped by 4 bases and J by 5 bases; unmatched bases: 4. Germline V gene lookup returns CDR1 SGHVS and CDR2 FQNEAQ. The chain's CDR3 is CASSWTTGDNSPLHF. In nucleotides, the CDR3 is TGTGCCAGCAGCTGGACGACAGGGGATAATTCACCCCTCCACTTT.

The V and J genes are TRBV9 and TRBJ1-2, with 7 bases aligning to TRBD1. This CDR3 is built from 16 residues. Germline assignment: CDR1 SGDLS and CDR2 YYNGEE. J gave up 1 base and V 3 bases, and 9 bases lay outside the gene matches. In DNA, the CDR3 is TGTGCCAGCAGCGCCCTCGGACAGGCGAATAACTATGGCTACACCTTC. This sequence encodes CASSALGQANNYGYTF. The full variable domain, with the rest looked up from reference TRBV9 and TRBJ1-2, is DSGVTQTPKHLITATGQRVTLRCSPRSGDLSVYWYQQSLDQGLQFLIQYYNGEERAKGNILERFSAQQFPDLHSELNLSSLELGDSALYFCASSALGQANNYGYTFGSGTRLTVV.